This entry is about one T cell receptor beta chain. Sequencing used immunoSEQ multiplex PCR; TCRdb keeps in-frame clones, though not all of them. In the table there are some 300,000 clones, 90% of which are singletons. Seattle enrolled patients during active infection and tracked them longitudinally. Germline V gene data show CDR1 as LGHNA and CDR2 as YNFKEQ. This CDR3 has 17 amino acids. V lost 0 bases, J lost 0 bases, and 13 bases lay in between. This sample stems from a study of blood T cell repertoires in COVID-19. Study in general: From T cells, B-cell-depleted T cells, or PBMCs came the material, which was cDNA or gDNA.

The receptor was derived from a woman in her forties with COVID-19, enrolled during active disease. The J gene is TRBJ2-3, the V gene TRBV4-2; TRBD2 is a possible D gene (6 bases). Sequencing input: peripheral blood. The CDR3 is CASSQDNRGLSTDTQYF. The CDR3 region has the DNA TGTGCCAGCAGCCAAGATAACCGGGGACTCAGCACAGATACGCAGTATTTT.